A single sample is the source of the 22 T cell receptor beta chains below, sequenced in a study of T-cell memory formation after mild COVID-19. MiXCR was run by TCRdb on the 5' RACE reads, yielding one entry per CDR3 protein. The sample yields under 600,000 distinct CDR3 sequences, less than 25% seen once. Sequenced: PBMCs or a T cell subset sorted from them (not recorded which). All receptors derive from an adult woman who had mild COVID-19 (a few samples of this study predate the infection). Cell type and time point are not known.

The rearrangement joins TRBV7-3 to TRBJ2-1; D possibly corresponds to TRBD2 (6 bases). V dropped 3 bases and J dropped 6 bases, with 15 bases sitting between them. CDR3 size: 15 residues. CDR1 is SGHTA, CDR2 FQGTGA, per germline. The CDR3 loop is CASSLSSGFSNEQFF. The CDR3 nucleotides read TGTGCCAGCAGCTTGTCCAGCGGGTTCTCCAATGAGCAGTTCTTC.

CDR3 DNA: TGTGCCAGCAGCTCACCCCAGGGGGTGGGTGAGCAGTTCTTC. Residues: CASSSPQGVGEQFF. The V call is TRBV5-5, the J call TRBJ2-1, with 7 positions matching TRBD1. The ends lost 3 bases at V and 9 bases at J; junction bases unmatched: 9. From germline, CDR1 is SGHKS and CDR2 YYEKEE (reference sequence). This CDR3 comprises 14 residues.

This rearrangement joins TRBV5-6 to TRBJ2-5; D remains ambiguous. Trimming removed 7 bases from V and 7 bases from J, with 14 bases in between. This CDR3 contains 12 residues. CDR1 and CDR2 (germline): SGHDT, YYEEEE. For the CDR3, the DNA is TGTGCCAGCGGAAGAACTTCGGGGACCCAGTACTTC. Translating it yields CASGRTSGTQYF.

This clonotype occurred a few times. The chain combines TRBV18 with TRBJ2-5, with D uncertain. Looked up from germline, CDR1 is KGHSH and CDR2 is LQKENI. This CDR3 is built from 13 residues. The ends were cut back, 2 bases at V and 3 bases at J, with 7 bases in the middle. CDR3 DNA: TGTGCCAGCTCACCAACATCTGAAGAGACCCAGTACTTC. Translated, it gives CASSPTSEETQYF.

This sequence joins TRBV24-1 and TRBJ2-5; 11 bases map to TRBD1. The germline gives CDR1 KGHDR, CDR2 SFDVKD. V was pared by 9 bases and J by 2 bases, with 4 bases of the junction left unmatched. The CDR3 is made up of 14 amino acids. CDR3 in amino acids: CATSGTGGQETQYF. The CDR3 DNA follows: TGTGCCACCTCCGGGACAGGGGGACAAGAGACCCAGTACTTC.

This clonotype was detected only a few times. The chain carries TRBV20-1 and TRBJ2-1; D gene uncertain. CDR3 length: 14 residues. Germline V gene sequence: CDR1 DFQATT, CDR2 SNEGSKA (reference sequence). Trimming left V 3 bases short and J 6 bases short, with 15 bases between. The chain's CDR3 is CSASPGPYSNEQFF. The CDR3 nucleotides read TGCAGTGCTAGCCCCGGGCCGTACTCCAATGAGCAGTTCTTC.

The chain joins TRBV20-1 to TRBJ2-7; no definite D call. The CDR3 sequence is 15 residues long. CDR1 and CDR2 from the germline V gene are DFQATT and SNEGSKA (reference sequence). V lost 0 bases to trimming and J lost 2 bases, with 14 bases between them. CDR3 nucleotides: TGCAGTGCTAGAGACCCTAAGCCCACAGCCTACGAGCAGTACTTC. This sequence encodes CSARDPKPTAYEQYF.

The chain joins TRBV9 to TRBJ2-1; 11 bases align to TRBD2. CDR3 length: 14 amino acids. After removal of 6 bases from V and 6 bases from J, the junction contained 5 bases not matched to a gene. CDR1 and CDR2 (germline): SGDLS, YYNGEE. The CDR3 region has the DNA TGTGCCAGCACTACTAGCGGGAGAGCCAATGAGCAGTTCTTC. Protein product: CASTTSGRANEQFF.

The rearrangement uses TRBV9 and TRBJ1-2; D is unresolved. Germline loops: CDR1 SGDLS, CDR2 YYNGEE. With 5 bases removed from V and 6 bases from J, the gap between germline ends came to 17 bases. This CDR3 is 14 amino acids long. As DNA, the CDR3 is TGTGCCAGCAGTGGCTATCGAGGCCCGGATGGCTACACCTTC. The encoded protein is CASSGYRGPDGYTF.

This sequence joins TRBV18 and TRBJ2-1; 7 bases align to TRBD1. Germline CDR1 is KGHSH and CDR2 is LQKENI. CDR3 length: 17 amino acids. Trimming took 0 bases from V and 6 from J; bases not matched to a gene: 11. CDR3 sequence (DNA): TGTGCCAGCTCACCACCGAATCTAGCAGGGGGTCCCAATGAGCAGTTCTTC. This gives the protein CASSPPNLAGGPNEQFF.

The table lists this clonotype with many counts. The chain recombines TRBV20-1 with TRBJ2-3; 12 bases line up with TRBD2. V gave up 2 bases and J gave up 0 bases; unmatched junction bases: 6. Germline V gives CDR1 DFQATT, CDR2 SNEGSKA (reference sequence). This CDR3 contains 17 residues. The CDR3 coding sequence is TGCAGTGCTAGATCTAGCGGGGGGGCGGGGAGCACAGATACGCAGTATTTT. Amino acids: CSARSSGGAGSTDTQYF.

Only a few counts were recorded for this clonotype. This rearrangement joins TRBV4-1 to TRBJ2-7; TRBD2 matches at 9 bases. The germline gives CDR1 MGHRA, CDR2 YSYEKL. This CDR3 is built from 16 residues. The trim removed 1 base at V and 0 bases at J, leaving 4 bases unmatched. The CDR3 sequence: CASSQGSGRYSYEQYF. The CDR3 DNA reads TGCGCCAGCAGCCAAGGTAGCGGGAGATACTCCTACGAGCAGTACTTC.

This clonotype was counted a few times. The chain joins TRBV24-1 to TRBJ2-1; tentatively, D is TRBD1 (7 bases). Germline values: CDR1 KGHDR, CDR2 SFDVKD. The CDR3 has 15 residues. Trimming cost V 4 bases and J 9 bases, with 18 bases left between them. This CDR3 reads CATSDPDREASEQFF. The CDR3 DNA is TGTGCCACCAGTGACCCCGACAGGGAGGCGAGTGAGCAGTTCTTC.

The chain is built from TRBV13 and TRBJ1-1; D gene ambiguous. In germline, CDR1 is PRHDT, CDR2 FYEKMQ (reference sequence). The length of the CDR3 is 14 residues. Trimming took 2 bases from V and 1 from J, leaving 8 bases between them. The CDR3 region has the DNA TGTGCCAGCAGCTTATTTGAACAGAACACTGAAGCTTTCTTT. It yields the protein CASSLFEQNTEAFF.

This sequence joins TRBV15 and TRBJ2-3; perhaps TRBD2 as D (6 bases). V lost 0 bases to trimming and J lost 0 bases, with 10 bases between them. Germline values: CDR1 LNHNV, CDR2 YYDKDF (reference sequence). This CDR3 has 16 residues. In nucleotides, the CDR3 is TGTGCCACCAGCAGAGATGGCGGGGCTAGCACAGATACGCAGTATTTT. It is translated as CATSRDGGASTDTQYF. The whole variable domain, remainder taken from reference TRBV15 and TRBJ2-3, is DAMVIQNPRYQVTQFGKPVTLSCSQTLNHNVMYWYQQKSSQAPKLLFHYYDKDFNNEADTPDNFQSRRPNTSFCFLDIRSPGLGDTAMYLCATSRDGGASTDTQYFGPGTRLTVL.

The genes are TRBV6-5 and TRBJ1-1; unclear D gene. Deletions cut 0 bases from V and 6 bases from J, with 14 bases between. Germline assignment: CDR1 MNHEY and CDR2 SVGAGI. CDR3 size: 15 residues. CDR3 residues: CASSYSEVSGPEAFF. The DNA for the CDR3 is TGTGCCAGCAGTTACTCAGAGGTATCTGGACCTGAAGCTTTCTTT.

The chain joins TRBV2 to TRBJ1-4, with D hard to call. Trimming pared 3 bases from V and 0 bases from J, leaving 8 bases between. This CDR3 comprises 15 residues. CDR1 and CDR2 from the germline V gene are SNHLY and FYNNEI. The CDR3 loop reads CASSDSVTTNEKLFF. The CDR3 DNA follows: TGTGCCAGCAGTGATTCGGTGACAACTAATGAAAAACTGTTTTTT.

There are a few counts of this clonotype. V usage is TRBV7-2 and J usage is TRBJ2-1, with D unresolved. The CDR3 has 12 amino acids. Germline values: CDR1 SGHTA, CDR2 FQGNSA. The V end was cut by 2 bases, the J end by 5 bases, with 4 bases between. CDR3 DNA: TGTGCCAGCAGCTTATTACACAATGAGCAGTTCTTC. The encoded protein is CASSLLHNEQFF.

The chain joins TRBV12-3 or TRBV12-4 to TRBJ1-2; perhaps TRBD1 as D (6 bases). V was pared by 5 bases and J by 4 bases, with 14 bases between. CDR3 length: 14 residues. The chain's CDR3 is CASSQQGPTYGYTF. In nucleotides, the CDR3 is TGTGCCAGCAGTCAACAGGGCCCTACCTATGGCTACACCTTC.

V gene TRBV18 combines with J gene TRBJ2-1; D tentatively fits TRBD1 or TRBD2 (6 bases each). The CDR3 runs to 15 residues. Germline-derived CDR1 and CDR2 are KGHSH and LQKENI. The ends were cut back, 2 bases at V and 7 bases at J, with 15 bases in the middle. CDR3 loop: CASSPNPGAANEQFF. In DNA form, the CDR3 reads TGTGCCAGCTCACCAAATCCGGGGGCGGCAAATGAGCAGTTCTTC.

This clonotype was recorded a few times. This rearrangement joins TRBV29-1 to TRBJ1-2, with a possible D match to TRBD1 (6 bases). The CDR3 extends over 12 amino acids. CDR1 is SQVTM, CDR2 ANQGSEA, per germline. V dropped 6 bases and J dropped 4 bases, with 12 bases sitting between them. This CDR3 reads CSVTGKSYGYTF. CDR3 in DNA: TGCAGCGTCACAGGGAAATCCTATGGCTACACCTTC. Looking up the rest from reference TRBV29-1 and TRBJ1-2 gives the full variable domain: SAVISQKPSRDICQRGTSLTIQCQVDSQVTMMFWYRQQPGQSLTLIATANQGSEATYESGFVIDKFPISRPNLTFSTLTVSNMSPEDSSIYLCSVTGKSYGYTFGSGTRLTVV.

The genes are TRBV4-1 and TRBJ2-1; 8 bases line up with TRBD2. After removal of 2 bases from V and 2 bases from J, the junction contained 5 bases not matched to a gene. The CDR3 length is 16 residues. Per the germline V gene, CDR1 is MGHRA and CDR2 is YSYEKL. DNA for the CDR3: TGCGCCAGCAGCCAACAAGCGGGGGCCGCCTACAATGAGCAGTTCTTC. Protein product: CASSQQAGAAYNEQFF.